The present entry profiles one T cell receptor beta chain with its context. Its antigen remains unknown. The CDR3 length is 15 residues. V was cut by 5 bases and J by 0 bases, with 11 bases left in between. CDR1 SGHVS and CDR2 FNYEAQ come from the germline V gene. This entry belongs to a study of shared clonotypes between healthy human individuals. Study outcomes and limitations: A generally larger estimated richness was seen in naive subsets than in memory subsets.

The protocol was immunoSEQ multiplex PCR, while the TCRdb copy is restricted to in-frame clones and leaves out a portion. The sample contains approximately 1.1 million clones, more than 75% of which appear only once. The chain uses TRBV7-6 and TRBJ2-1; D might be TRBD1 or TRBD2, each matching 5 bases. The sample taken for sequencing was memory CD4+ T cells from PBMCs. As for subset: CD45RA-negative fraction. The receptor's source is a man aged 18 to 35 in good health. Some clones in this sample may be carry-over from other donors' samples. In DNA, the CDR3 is TGTGCCAGCAGCCCGGGACGGAGCTCCTACAATGAGCAGTTCTTC. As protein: CASSPGRSSYNEQFF.